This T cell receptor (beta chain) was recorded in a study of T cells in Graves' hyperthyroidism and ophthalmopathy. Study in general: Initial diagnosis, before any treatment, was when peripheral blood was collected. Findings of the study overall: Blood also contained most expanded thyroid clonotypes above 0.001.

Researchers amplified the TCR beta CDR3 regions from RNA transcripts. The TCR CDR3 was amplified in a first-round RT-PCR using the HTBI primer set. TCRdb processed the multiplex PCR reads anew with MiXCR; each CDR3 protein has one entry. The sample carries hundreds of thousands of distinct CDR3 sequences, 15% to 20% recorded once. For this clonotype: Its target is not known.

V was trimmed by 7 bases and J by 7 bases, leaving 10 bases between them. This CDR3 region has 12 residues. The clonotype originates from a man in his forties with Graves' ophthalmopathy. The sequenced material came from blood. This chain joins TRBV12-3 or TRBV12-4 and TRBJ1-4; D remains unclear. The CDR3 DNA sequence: TGTGCCAGCACGGCACAAACTGAAAAACTGTTTTTT. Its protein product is CASTAQTEKLFF.